The clone carrying this T cell receptor (beta chain) has only a few counts. The antigen is not known. These data are taken from a study of cytomegalovirus exposure and HLA in healthy donors. Researchers ran the PCR with 60 Vbeta and 13 Jbeta primers. Assay used: immunoSEQ multiplex PCR; TCRdb lists only in-frame clones, some missing. The profile shows hundreds of thousands of clones, approximately 78% of them singletons. Notes on the study in general: According to reports, the classifier identified cytomegalovirus status with high specificity and sensitivity.

Sequences were obtained from PBMCs. This receptor was identified in a male donor in good health and CMV-seronegative.

The CDR3 coding sequence is TGTGCCAGCAGTTCGGGACTAGCGGGAGGGTCGGGGCAGTTCTTC. Translating gives CASSSGLAGGSGQFF. The chain is built from TRBV27 and TRBJ2-1; 16 bases match TRBD2. V lost 4 bases, J lost 12 bases, and 6 bases stayed unmatched. CDR1 is MNHEY and CDR2 is SMNVEV in the germline V gene (reference sequence). The CDR3 length is 15 residues.